This T cell receptor (beta chain) stems from a study of cytotoxic CD8 clonotypes in ibrutinib-treated CLL. The assay was immunoSEQ multiplex PCR, and TCRdb's table has in-frame clones only and misses some. Of about 130,000 clones in the sample, less than 90% are singletons; the top ten hold 3% to 4%. The length of the CDR3 is 14 residues. The ends lost 6 bases at V and 8 bases at J; junction bases unmatched: 7. Germline lookup yields CDR1 SGHDN and CDR2 FVKESK. The chain links TRBV14 to TRBJ1-4, with 9 bases that match TRBD1. This TCR was recovered from a human donor with chronic lymphocytic leukemia. Source: PBMCs, taken after 24 months of ibrutinib treatment. The CDR3 DNA reads as TGTGCCAGCAGTCGGGACAGGGTGAGGGAAAAACTGTTTTTT. Its translation: CASSRDRVREKLFF.